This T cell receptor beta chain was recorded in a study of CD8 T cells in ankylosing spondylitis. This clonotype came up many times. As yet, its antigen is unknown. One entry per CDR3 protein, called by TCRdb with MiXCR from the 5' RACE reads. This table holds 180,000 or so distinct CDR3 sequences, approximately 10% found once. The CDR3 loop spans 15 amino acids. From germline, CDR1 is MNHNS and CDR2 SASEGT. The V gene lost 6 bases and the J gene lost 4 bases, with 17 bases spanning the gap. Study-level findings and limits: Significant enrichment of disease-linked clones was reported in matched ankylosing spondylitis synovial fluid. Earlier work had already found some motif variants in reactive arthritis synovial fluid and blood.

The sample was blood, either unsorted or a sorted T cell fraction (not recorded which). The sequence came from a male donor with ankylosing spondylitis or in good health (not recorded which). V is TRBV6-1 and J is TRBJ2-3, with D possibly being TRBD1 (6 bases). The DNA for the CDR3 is TGTGCCAGCAGACCTGGGACAATTCCGTCAGATACGCAGTATTTT. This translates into CASRPGTIPSDTQYF.